These 3 T cell receptor beta chains originate from one sample sequenced in a study of cytomegalovirus exposure and HLA in healthy donors. Both 60 Vbeta primers and 13 Jbeta primers went into the PCR. Assay used: immunoSEQ multiplex PCR; TCRdb lists only in-frame clones, some missing. The sample consists of about 160,000 clones, almost 80% of them appearing once. Sequenced: PBMCs. The source of these receptors is a man in his thirties or forties in good health and CMV-seronegative.

The chain couples TRBV28 to TRBJ1-2; D perhaps matches TRBD1 (5 bases). This CDR3 spans 13 amino acids. Deletions cut 10 bases from V and 4 bases from J, with 16 bases between. The germline V gene encodes CDR1 MDHEN and CDR2 SYDVKM. DNA of the CDR3: TGTGCCACCTACACGGGGGGGAGCTATGGCTACACCTTC. It codes for CATYTGGSYGYTF.

CDR3 sequence reads: CASSPRDRELREQYF. DNA for the CDR3: TGTGCCAGCAGTCCCCGGGACAGGGAATTACGCGAGCAGTACTTC. The chain uses TRBV7-2 and TRBJ2-7; 9 bases align to TRBD1. Per germline, CDR1 SGHTA and CDR2 FQGNSA. CDR3 length equals 15 residues. J was trimmed by 6 bases and V by 6 bases; bases with no gene match: 12.

CDR3 region: CASSQDISPDQGFNYGYTF. CDR3 in DNA: TGTGCCAGCAGCCAAGATATTAGTCCGGATCAGGGATTTAACTATGGCTACACCTTC. This chain connects TRBV4-2 to TRBJ1-2; possible D gene TRBD1, 5 bases. From germline, CDR1 is LGHNA and CDR2 YNFKEQ. V shed 0 bases and J shed 1 base, with 21 bases lying between them. This CDR3 has 19 amino acids.